The next 15 T cell receptor beta chains were all read from a single sample in a study of cytomegalovirus exposure and HLA in healthy donors. Vbeta (60) and Jbeta (13) primers were used in the PCR. Sequencing used immunoSEQ multiplex PCR; TCRdb keeps in-frame clones, though not all of them. The repertoire holds 110,000 to 150,000 clones, with over 55% as singletons. Source material: PBMCs. Receptors originate from a man aged 40-55 years in good health and CMV-seronegative.

The chain uses TRBV29-1 and TRBJ2-6; no reliable D call. From germline, CDR1 is SQVTM and CDR2 ANQGSEA. The V and J ends lost 2 bases and 3 bases respectively, with 8 bases between them. The CDR3 sequence is 14 residues long. This CDR3 reads CSVELSGGANVLTF. For the CDR3, the DNA is TGCAGCGTTGAACTGTCCGGTGGGGCCAACGTCCTGACTTTC.

This clone was recorded only once. V usage is TRBV29-1 and J usage is TRBJ2-3; TRBD1 agrees at 10 bases. Per germline, CDR1 SQVTM and CDR2 ANQGSEA. This CDR3 has 13 residues. V shed 7 bases, J shed 2 bases, and the junction held 3 bases outside the gene matches. The CDR3 protein is CSAGTGATDTQYF. CDR3 nucleotide sequence: TGCAGCGCCGGGACAGGGGCCACAGATACGCAGTATTTT.

In its sample, this clone was seen once. The chain is built from TRBV9 and TRBJ2-2, with 10 bases matching TRBD1. With 1 base clipped from V and 6 bases from J, the junction kept 6 bases outside the gene matches. Germline CDR1 and CDR2: SGDLS and YYNGEE. The CDR3 totals 16 residues. CDR3 residues: CASSVRGQGSAGELFF. For the CDR3, the DNA is TGTGCCAGCAGCGTAAGGGGACAGGGGTCCGCCGGGGAGCTGTTTTTT.

The chain uses TRBV5-1 and TRBJ2-3; 10 positions match TRBD2. The V segment lost 0 bases and the J segment 2 bases; nucleotides outside the gene matches: 6. CDR1 SGHRS and CDR2 YFSETQ come from the germline V gene. The CDR3 is 17 residues long. The CDR3 coding sequence is TGCGCCAGCAGCTTGGATTTAGCGGGGGGAACCACAGATACGCAGTATTTT. Translated: CASSLDLAGGTTDTQYF.

Comments on this clone: A read error may produce the germline difference seen at one junction end. The rearrangement joins TRBV28 to TRBJ2-7, with D uncertain. The germline gives CDR1 MDHEN, CDR2 SYDVKM. CDR3 size: 15 residues. DNA for the CDR3: TGTGCCAGCAGTCCTGACTCGGTCCCCTCCAACGAGCAGTACTTC. Amino acids: CASSPDSVPSNEQYF.

The rearrangement links TRBV29-1 to TRBJ1-5; tentatively, D is TRBD1 (6 bases). CDR1 and CDR2 from the germline V gene are SQVTM and ANQGSEA. The V end was cut by 6 bases, the J end by 4 bases, with 13 bases between. The length of the CDR3 is 13 residues. The CDR3 protein is CSVKNRDNQPQHF. The CDR3 DNA is TGCAGCGTGAAAAACAGGGATAATCAGCCCCAGCATTTT. Full variable domain (outside the CDR3, taken from reference TRBV29-1 and TRBJ1-5): SAVISQKPSRDICQRGTSLTIQCQVDSQVTMMFWYRQQPGQSLTLIATANQGSEATYESGFVIDKFPISRPNLTFSTLTVSNMSPEDSSIYLCSVKNRDNQPQHFGDGTRLSIL.

The DNA for the CDR3 is TGTGCCAGCAGCCCATTCCCTTCGACACCCGAGGGAAAAGCTTTCTTT. Its translation is CASSPFPSTPEGKAFF. The rearrangement uses TRBV6-6 and TRBJ1-1; D is undetermined. The CDR3 totals 16 residues. CDR1 is MNHNY, CDR2 SVGAGI, per germline (reference sequence). Trimming removed 6 bases at V and 9 bases at J, with 26 bases between.

This sequence joins TRBV7-6 and TRBJ1-2; D might be TRBD1 (6 bases). The germline V gene encodes CDR1 SGHVS and CDR2 FNYEAQ. Trimming pared 2 bases from V and 6 bases from J, leaving 22 bases between. This CDR3 is built from 17 residues. CDR3 protein: CASSLLLRRGPTDGYTF. The CDR3 bases are TGTGCCAGCAGCTTACTACTCCGGCGGGGGCCCACGGATGGCTACACCTTC.

The rearrangement joins TRBV27 to TRBJ1-1, with 9 bases matching TRBD1. V lost 6 bases and J lost 6; bases outside the gene matches: 2. This CDR3 has 12 amino acids. Germline CDR1 reads MNHEY; CDR2 reads SMNVEV (reference sequence). The CDR3 coding sequence is TGTGCCAGCAGGGGACAGGGCCCTGAAGCTTTCTTT. Amino acid sequence: CASRGQGPEAFF.

The rearrangement uses TRBV18 and TRBJ2-1; the D gene is possibly TRBD2 (6 bases). Trimming removed 0 bases at V and 0 bases at J, with 9 bases between. The CDR3 is 16 amino acids. CDR1 and CDR2 (germline): KGHSH, LQKENI. The DNA for the CDR3 is TGTGCCAGCTCACCACCAAGCGGGCGCTCCTACAATGAGCAGTTCTTC. Protein: CASSPPSGRSYNEQFF.

This clone came up once. The chain combines TRBV19 with TRBJ2-3; the D is unclear. The CDR3 sequence is 14 residues long. Trimming took off 2 bases at V and 10 bases at J, with 16 bases between the two ends. Germline values: CDR1 LNHDA, CDR2 SQIVND (reference sequence). CDR3 bases: TGTGCCAGTAGTATATTAGGCGACACCCGCTCGCAGTATTTT. Protein product: CASSILGDTRSQYF.

The J gene is TRBJ2-5, the V gene TRBV4-2; 10 nucleotides line up with TRBD1. Germline assignment: CDR1 LGHNA and CDR2 YNFKEQ. The CDR3 consists of 17 residues. Trimming removed 1 base from V and 5 bases from J; junction bases left unmatched: 10. In nucleotides, the CDR3 is TGTGCCAGCAGCCAAGGCATGACCGGGACAGGGGATGAGACCCAGTACTTC. Translated, it gives CASSQGMTGTGDETQYF.

V and J are TRBV7-9 and TRBJ2-7, with a weak D call TRBD1 (5 bases). The CDR3 covers 12 residues. Trimming took off 3 bases at V and 6 bases at J, with 9 bases between the two ends. Germline V CDR1 and CDR2: SEHNR, FQNEAQ (reference sequence). The DNA of the CDR3 is TGTGCCAGCAGCTTCGACAGACTCGAGCAGTACTTC. Its translation: CASSFDRLEQYF.

The CDR3 sequence: CASSLGRNEQFF. The CDR3 region has the DNA TGTGCCAGCAGTTTAGGGCGCAATGAGCAGTTCTTC. This rearrangement joins TRBV27 to TRBJ2-1; D is undetermined. The CDR3 is 12 residues long. The V gene lost 2 bases and the J gene lost 6 bases, with 5 bases spanning the gap. The germline CDR1 and CDR2 sequences are MNHEY and SMNVEV (reference sequence).

This clone was detected only a few times. The gene calls are TRBV5-8 and TRBJ2-5; a weak D match, TRBD1 (6 bases). In germline, CDR1 is SGHTS, CDR2 YDEGEE. The ends were cut back, 1 base at V and 2 bases at J, with 15 bases in the middle. This CDR3 spans 16 amino acids. The CDR3 sequence: CASSLLSWTVQETQYF. In DNA form, the CDR3 reads TGTGCCAGCAGCTTGTTATCCTGGACAGTACAAGAGACCCAGTACTTC. The full variable domain, with the rest looked up from reference TRBV5-8 and TRBJ2-5, is EAGVTQSPTHLIKTRGQQATLRCSPISGHTSVYWYQQALGLGLQFLLWYDEGEERNRGNFPPRFSGRQFPNYSSELNVNALELEDSALYLCASSLLSWTVQETQYFGPGTRLLVL.